Listed below are T cell receptor beta chains from one sample, sequenced in a study of cytomegalovirus exposure and HLA in healthy donors. Here immunoSEQ multiplex PCR was the method, and the copy in TCRdb shows in-frame clones only, minus some. This sample has roughly 260,000 clones; nearly 90% occur once, and the top ten carry approximately 0.34%. Sequenced sample: PBMCs. These receptors all come from a woman younger than 30 in good health and CMV-seronegative. Each CDR3 is given with its conserved first and last residue. A D gene is named only where the DNA matches it firmly. Clone size is not always given. Where it is, it says once, few, many or a class for expanded clones.

v_gene	j_gene	abundance	d_gene	CDR3nt	CDR3aa
TRBV6-5	TRBJ2-1	NA	TRBD2	TGTGCCAGCAGTCTACTAGCGGGAACCTACAATGAGCAGTTCTTC	CASSLLAGTYNEQFF
TRBV19	TRBJ1-2	NA	TRBD1	TGTGCCAGTAGGACAGGGGGCTCTTGGCATGGCTACACCTTC	CASRTGGSWHGYTF
TRBV28	TRBJ1-3	NA	NA	TGTGCCAGCGGAGACTGGAGCTCTGGAAACACCATATATTTT	CASGDWSSGNTIYF
TRBV27	TRBJ2-5	NA	TRBD2	TGTGCCAGCAGTTTAGGACTAGCGGGGGGGCCAGGGACCCAGTACTTC	CASSLGLAGGPGTQYF
TRBV2	TRBJ1-6	NA	NA	TGTGCAGGAGGCAGGCGCGGGATTAATTCACCCCTCCACTTT	CAGGRRGINSPLHF
TRBV5-4	TRBJ1-2	NA	TRBD1	TGTGCCAGCAGTAGTGTTACAGGGGAAGGCTACACCTTC	CASSSVTGEGYTF
TRBV7-8	TRBJ1-3	few	NA	TGTGCCAGCAGTGCCGGGGTCTCTGGAAACACCATATATTTT	CASSAGVSGNTIYF
TRBV7-8	TRBJ2-1	NA	NA	TGTGCCAGCAGCTTAGGAGGTTTGGCCGAATACTACAATGAGCAGTTCTTC	CASSLGGLAEYYNEQFF
TRBV5-4	TRBJ1-6	NA	NA	TGTGCCAGCAGCCTCGGGGGGGGGACGAGCTCCTATAATTCACCCCTCCACTTT	CASSLGGGTSSYNSPLHF
TRBV7-6	TRBJ1-4	NA	TRBD1	TGTGCCAGCAGCTTAGCAGGACAGGGACCTAATGAAAAACTGTTTTTT	CASSLAGQGPNEKLFF
TRBV6-1	TRBJ1-1	once	NA	TGTGCCAGCAGTGATACGCGGGATCCCACTGAAGCTTTCTTT	CASSDTRDPTEAFF
TRBV19	TRBJ1-2	NA	NA	TGTGCCAGTAGTATGCGGGTAGGCTATGGCTACACCTTC	CASSMRVGYGYTF
TRBV27	TRBJ2-6	once	TRBD2	TGTGCCAGCGGAACTAGCGGGGGCTTCAGCTCTGGGGCCAACGTCCTGACTTTC	CASGTSGGFSSGANVLTF
TRBV30	TRBJ1-4	NA	NA	TGTGCCTGGAGTGTCTCGGCGGGTGAAAAACTGTTTTTT	CAWSVSAGEKLFF
TRBV28	TRBJ1-1	NA	NA	TGTGCCAGCAGGCCCAGTCAGAACACTGAAGCTTTCTTT	CASRPSQNTEAFF
TRBV7-9	TRBJ1-4	NA	TRBD1	TGTGCCAGCAGACAAACAGGGGAGCCTAATGAAAAACTGTTTTTT	CASRQTGEPNEKLFF
TRBV28	TRBJ2-7	NA	TRBD1	TGTGCCAGCAGTCCTCCCCCGGGACAGGGGTCCTACGAGCAGTACTTC	CASSPPPGQGSYEQYF
TRBV28	TRBJ1-5	NA	TRBD1	TGTGCCAGCAGTTTCTCAGGGGGTGGTCAGCCCCAGCATTTT	CASSFSGGGQPQHF
TRBV27	TRBJ1-2	NA	NA	TGTGCCAGCACCCCGGCAGGGCGGGAGAGCTATGGCTACACCTTC	CASTPAGRESYGYTF
TRBV29-1	TRBJ2-7	NA	NA	TGCAGCGCAGTGGACAGAGATTTCTACGAGCAGTACTTC	CSAVDRDFYEQYF
TRBV4-1	TRBJ1-2	NA	NA	TGCGCCAGCAGCCAAGGCTCCGGGACTAAAGGCTACACCTTC	CASSQGSGTKGYTF
TRBV4-3	TRBJ2-5	NA	NA	TGCGCCAGCAGCAGGGGACAAGAAGAGACCCAGTACTTC	CASSRGQEETQYF
TRBV10-2	TRBJ2-5	NA	TRBD2	TGCGCCAGCGGGACTAGCGGCCAAGAGACCCAGTACTTC	CASGTSGQETQYF
TRBV5-1	TRBJ1-2	NA	TRBD1	TGCGCCAGCAGCCCGTTACAGGGGAGCTATGGCTACACCTTC	CASSPLQGSYGYTF
TRBV29-1	TRBJ2-1	NA	TRBD2	TGCAGCGTAACTAGCGGGTTCTCCTACAATGAGCAGTTCTTC	CSVTSGFSYNEQFF
TRBV30	TRBJ2-5	NA	TRBD1	TGTGCATACGGACAGGGGAGAGGTGAGACCCAGTACTTC	CAYGQGRGETQYF
TRBV10-2	TRBJ2-5	once	TRBD2	TGCGCCAGCCGATCTAGCGGGGGCGCAGAGACCCAGTACTTC	CASRSSGGAETQYF
TRBV19	TRBJ2-1	once	TRBD1	TGTGCCAGCAAACGGACAGGGGAGGGTGAGCAGTTCTTC	CASKRTGEGEQFF
TRBV27	TRBJ2-1	NA	TRBD1	TGTGCCAGCAGTTGGGGAGACAGGGACAATGAGCAGTTCTTC	CASSWGDRDNEQFF
TRBV7-9	TRBJ2-5	NA	NA	TGTGCCAGCAGCTTAGAGGGGTTCCCAGAGACCCAGTACTTC	CASSLEGFPETQYF
TRBV7-2	TRBJ2-3	NA	TRBD1	TGTGCCAGCAGCTTAAACAGGGGGCGTGTAAATACGCAGTATTTT	CASSLNRGRVNTQYF
TRBV28	TRBJ1-5	NA	NA	TGTGCCAGCAGTTTATATGACAGGTCGAATCAGCCCCAGCATTTT	CASSLYDRSNQPQHF
TRBV7-9	TRBJ1-1	NA	NA	TGTGCCAGCAGCATTACGTCGGGGATTGAAGCTTTCTTT	CASSITSGIEAFF
TRBV9	TRBJ1-3	NA	TRBD1	TGTGCCAGCAGCTTGGGACAGGCCTTCGGAAACACCATATATTTT	CASSLGQAFGNTIYF
TRBV5-1	TRBJ2-3	NA	TRBD2	TGCGCCAGCAGCTTCAGGACTAGCGGGGGCACAGATACGCAGTATTTT	CASSFRTSGGTDTQYF
TRBV4-1	TRBJ2-5	NA	NA	TGCGCCAGCAGCCAAGATAGGCGGACTCTCCAAGAGACCCAGTACTTC	CASSQDRRTLQETQYF
TRBV2	TRBJ2-1	NA	NA	TGTGCCAGCACCGTACAGGGTTTCTCCTACAATGAGCAGTTCTTC	CASTVQGFSYNEQFF
TRBV5-6	TRBJ2-5	NA	TRBD2	TGTGCCAGCAGCCGGGGACTAGCGGGGGGAGAGACCCAGTACTTC	CASSRGLAGGETQYF
TRBV6-5	TRBJ1-3	NA	NA	TGTGCCAGCACTCCATTGACAGGTGCTGGAAACACCATATATTTT	CASTPLTGAGNTIYF
TRBV27	TRBJ1-1	NA	NA	TGTGCCAGCCTCCTCCGGGGGGGCACTGAAGCTTTCTTT	CASLLRGGTEAFF
TRBV2	TRBJ2-3	NA	TRBD2	TGTGCCAGCAGTGAAGCGCTTCCAGCGGGGGGAAGCACAGATACGCAGTATTTT	CASSEALPAGGSTDTQYF
TRBV5-4	TRBJ2-7	NA	NA	TGTGCCAGCAGCCAAGACAGGAGAAGGTCCTACGAGCAGTACTTC	CASSQDRRRSYEQYF
TRBV6-5	TRBJ2-5	NA	NA	TGTGCCAGCAGCCTCCACGGCGGAACCCAGTACTTC	CASSLHGGTQYF
TRBV6-5	TRBJ2-1	NA	TRBD2	TGTGCCAGCAGTTACCCCGGGGAGGGTGAGCAGTTCTTC	CASSYPGEGEQFF
TRBV4-3	TRBJ1-2	NA	TRBD1	TGCGCCAGCAGCCAAGGCGACAGGGGGTCGGATGGCTACACCTTC	CASSQGDRGSDGYTF
TRBV19	TRBJ1-5	NA	TRBD1	TGTGCCAGTAGTATCGCACTCCCAGACAGGGGCTCGGGTAGGGGCAATCAGCCCCAGCATTTT	CASSIALPDRGSGRGNQPQHF
TRBV9	TRBJ2-1	NA	NA	TGTGCCAGCAGCGTAGTCGGGGAATCGGGTGAGCAGTTCTTC	CASSVVGESGEQFF
TRBV15	TRBJ2-5	NA	TRBD1	TGTGCCACCAGCAGAGACAGGGGGCGGCAAGAGACCCAGTACTTC	CATSRDRGRQETQYF
TRBV29-1	TRBJ2-3	NA	NA	TGCAGCGTTGAAGGAGGGTCCAGAGATACGCAGTATTTT	CSVEGGSRDTQYF
TRBV19	TRBJ1-2	NA	NA	TGTGCCAGTAGTATGGTCGGTTCCTATGGCTACACCTTC	CASSMVGSYGYTF